A selection of T cell receptor beta chains follows, all from one sample in a study of identical twins. Via MiXCR, TCRdb re-called the 5' RACE reads, giving one row per CDR3 protein. The sample has 690,000 or so distinct CDR3 sequences; roughly 8% are singletons. The same sample was also used in a study of yellow fever vaccine responses in identical twins.

Sequencing was performed on PBMCs. These receptors all come from a woman aged 18 to 35 in good health. CDR3s include the opening cysteine and the closing phenylalanine or tryptophan. D genes are given only for firm matches. The size entry is marked missing in some rows and otherwise reads once, few, many or a size class.

d_gene	len	abundance	v_gene	j_gene	CDR3nt	CDR3aa
NA	15	many	TRBV2	TRBJ1-4	TGTGCCAGCAGCATTAGACAGAACATTAATGAAAAACTGTTTTTT	CASSIRQNINEKLFF
TRBD1	14	NA	TRBV12-3/TRBV12-4	TRBJ1-6	TGTGCCAGCAGAACAGACAGGGCTGATTCACCCCTCCACTTT	CASRTDRADSPLHF
TRBD1	14	NA	TRBV6-1	TRBJ2-7	TGTGCCAGCAGACCGATGACAGGGGGGTACGAGCAGTACTTC	CASRPMTGGYEQYF
NA	17	many	TRBV20-1	TRBJ1-1	TGCAGTGCTAGGTTTAGGGGGGCGCCGAACATGAACACTGAAGCTTTCTTT	CSARFRGAPNMNTEAFF
NA	16	many	TRBV4-3	TRBJ2-7	TGCGCCAGCAGCCAAGATCTAGGGGAAAGCTCCTACGAGCAGTACTTC	CASSQDLGESSYEQYF
TRBD1	16	many	TRBV12-3/TRBV12-4	TRBJ2-6	TGTGCCAGCACCTCCCAGGGGGCGTGGGGGGCCAACGTCCTGACTTTC	CASTSQGAWGANVLTF
TRBD1	17	few	TRBV3-1	TRBJ2-7	TGTGCCAGCAGCCAGAGGACAGGCCTCTCCGTGGTAGGCGAGCAGTACTTC	CASSQRTGLSVVGEQYF
NA	14	few	TRBV6-2/TRBV6-3	TRBJ2-7	TGTGCCAGCAGTTCCGGCAGGGGGAGGTACGAGCAGTACTTC	CASSSGRGRYEQYF
TRBD1	14	few	TRBV6-5	TRBJ1-2	TGTGCCAGCAGTTACTCAGGGGACAGCTATGGCTACACCTTC	CASSYSGDSYGYTF
TRBD2	15	many	TRBV7-9	TRBJ2-1	TGTGCCAGCAGCCGGAGCGGGAGGTTCAACGGGGAGCAGTTCTTC	CASSRSGRFNGEQFF
NA	14	NA	TRBV5-1	TRBJ2-5	TGCGCCAGCAGCTTGGCCCAGTACCAAGAGACCCAGTACTTC	CASSLAQYQETQYF
NA	12	NA	TRBV29-1	TRBJ2-7	TGCAGCGTTGTGTCCAGTCATGACGAGCAGTACTTC	CSVVSSHDEQYF
NA	13	many	TRBV5-1	TRBJ2-3	TGCGCCAGCAGCTTGGCCCAGACAGATACGCAGTATTTT	CASSLAQTDTQYF
TRBD2	19	many	TRBV29-1	TRBJ2-7	TGCAGCGTTGCTAACCGGGCGGCCACTAGCGGGGACATCTCCTACGAGCAGTACTTC	CSVANRAATSGDISYEQYF
TRBD2	15	many	TRBV12-3/TRBV12-4	TRBJ2-1	TGTGCCAGCAGCCGGACTAGCCAGCGTAAGAATGAGCAGTTCTTC	CASSRTSQRKNEQFF
TRBD1	16	NA	TRBV11-2	TRBJ2-5	TGTGCCAGCAGCTTAGGAATTGCCAGGGGGAAAGAGACCCAGTACTTC	CASSLGIARGKETQYF
TRBD1	15	many	TRBV6-1	TRBJ2-1	TGTGCCAGCAGTCGCCGGGACAGGGGGGTTAGTGAGCAGTTCTTC	CASSRRDRGVSEQFF
NA	16	NA	TRBV20-1	TRBJ2-7	TGCAGTGCAAACGACCACCTGGAATCTAGCTCCTACGAGCAGTACTTC	CSANDHLESSSYEQYF
TRBD1	17	NA	TRBV5-4	TRBJ2-7	TGTGCCAGCAGCTTGGCCCCTCTCGGGACAGGGGCGAGGGAGCAGTACTTC	CASSLAPLGTGAREQYF
NA	18	NA	TRBV28	TRBJ2-1	TGTGCCAGCAGTTCCTCTCGGACTAACCGGATAGAGGTAGATGAGCAGTTCTTC	CASSSSRTNRIEVDEQFF
TRBD2	15	NA	TRBV9	TRBJ2-1	TGTGCCAGCAGCGTAGGGCGGGGGGCGTACAATGAGCAGTTCTTC	CASSVGRGAYNEQFF
NA	16	NA	TRBV11-1	TRBJ1-3	TGTGCCAGCAGCCAAGGACAGACGCTTCGGGGAAACACCATATATTTT	CASSQGQTLRGNTIYF
TRBD2	16	few	TRBV5-1	TRBJ2-3	TGCGCCAGCAGCTTGTTTGGGACTAGCGGCACAGATACGCAGTATTTT	CASSLFGTSGTDTQYF
TRBD2	15	many	TRBV12-3/TRBV12-4	TRBJ2-7	TGTGCCAGCAGTTTAGGGCGGGGGGGCTTCTTCGAGCAGTACTTC	CASSLGRGGFFEQYF
NA	14	many	TRBV28	TRBJ2-7	TGTGCCAGCAGTTTGGTGTTAAGCTCCTACGAGCAGTACTTC	CASSLVLSSYEQYF
TRBD2	17	few	TRBV11-2	TRBJ2-2	TGTGCCAGCAGCTTAACCGGGACTACCCGAACCACCGGGGAGCTGTTTTTT	CASSLTGTTRTTGELFF
NA	15	NA	TRBV3-1	TRBJ1-6	TGTGCCAGCAGCACAACGGACATTAGAAATTCACCCCTCCACTTT	CASSTTDIRNSPLHF
NA	15	many	TRBV5-6	TRBJ1-2	TGTGCCAGCACCCCTAGGAGACAGGTGGACTATGGCTACACCTTC	CASTPRRQVDYGYTF
TRBD1	17	NA	TRBV3-1	TRBJ1-1	TGTGCCAGCAGCCTCGGACAGGGTCTGCCTTTGAACACTGAAGCTTTCTTT	CASSLGQGLPLNTEAFF
NA	15	few	TRBV10-3	TRBJ2-7	TGTGCCATCAGCTCAGGGTTTTCGAGCTCCTACGAGCAGTACTTC	CAISSGFSSSYEQYF
TRBD2	16	many	TRBV12-3/TRBV12-4	TRBJ2-3	TGTGCCAGCAGATCAATAGCGGGGAAGATCACAGATACGCAGTATTTT	CASRSIAGKITDTQYF
TRBD2	16	few	TRBV5-1	TRBJ2-7	TGCGCCAGCAGCTTTTATGGGACTAGCCGAGCCTACGAGCAGTACTTC	CASSFYGTSRAYEQYF
NA	12	few	TRBV9	TRBJ2-1	TGTGCCAGCAGCGTAGCTCCAGAAGAGCAGTTCTTC	CASSVAPEEQFF
TRBD1	16	few	TRBV9	TRBJ1-1	TGTGCCAGCAGCGATTCCGCAGGGGGCGGCGGCACTGAAGCTTTCTTT	CASSDSAGGGGTEAFF
TRBD2	15	NA	TRBV7-9	TRBJ2-1	TGTGCCAGCAGCTTTACCGGGACTAGCGGAGTCAGGCAGTTCTTC	CASSFTGTSGVRQFF
NA	14	NA	TRBV5-4	TRBJ2-7	TGTGCCAGCAGCTTGGTTTCTCGCCTGGGTGAGCAGTACTTC	CASSLVSRLGEQYF
NA	16	NA	TRBV7-9	TRBJ1-6	TGTGCCAGCGCGAGACAGGATCTCTTTGTCACGTCACCCCTCCACTTT	CASARQDLFVTSPLHF
NA	15	few	TRBV29-1	TRBJ2-1	TGCAGCGTTGGGGGGACGGAGAGCTCCTACAATGAGCAGTTCTTC	CSVGGTESSYNEQFF
TRBD2	16	NA	TRBV10-2	TRBJ2-5	TGCGCCAGCAGCACCCCCAGCGGGAAGTACCAAGAGACCCAGTACTTC	CASSTPSGKYQETQYF
TRBD2	16	many	TRBV29-1	TRBJ2-3	TGCAGCGTTGAAGGGCCTAGCGGGAGCGCGCCAGATACGCAGTATTTT	CSVEGPSGSAPDTQYF
NA	13	NA	TRBV2	TRBJ1-1	TGTGCCAGCATCACAGACATGAACACTGAAGCTTTCTTT	CASITDMNTEAFF
NA	14	few	TRBV15	TRBJ2-7	TGTGCCACCAGCAGAGTAGGGAGAGCCTACGAGCAGTACTTC	CATSRVGRAYEQYF